This T cell receptor beta chain was documented in a study of OX40 agonist ivuxolimab in advanced cancers. Sequenced by immunoSEQ multiplex PCR; TCRdb stores in-frame clones only, minus some. The sample holds about 68,000 clones, approximately 87% seen once. Germline CDR1 and CDR2: MDHEN and SYDVKM. The CDR3 loop spans 15 amino acids. V gave up 2 bases and J gave up 4 bases; unmatched junction bases: 7. The chain joins TRBV28 to TRBJ1-1, with 7 bases lining up with TRBD1. Specimen: CD4+ or CD8+ T cells sorted from blood, collected in a trial of the OX40 agonist ivuxolimab. The sequence derives from an adult with an advanced solid tumor such as melanoma, head and neck, liver or kidney cancer. The chain's CDR3 is CASSLLVSGGTEAFF. DNA for the CDR3: TGTGCCAGCAGTTTACTCGTTTCAGGGGGCACTGAAGCTTTCTTT.